Presented here are 6 T cell receptor beta chains from one specimen sequenced in a study of response to subunit inactivated influenza vaccine. TCRdb reanalysed the RT-PCR reads using MiXCR and keeps one entry per CDR3 protein. The repertoire holds hundreds of thousands of distinct CDR3 sequences, around 18% seen once, with about a tenth in the top ten. The material was PBMCs from blood, obtained 5 to 6 days after vaccination. These receptor sequences come from a man in his fifties or sixties who received an inactivated influenza vaccine.

This chain uses TRBV20-1 with TRBJ2-7; D gene unclear. The CDR3 totals 9 residues. Germline CDR1 DFQATT, CDR2 SNEGSKA (reference sequence). V lost 8 bases and J lost 9, with 11 bases in between. CDR3 nucleotide sequence: TGCAGTCCACGATTGTCGCAGTACTTC. Residues: CSPRLSQYF.

The rearrangement links TRBV10-3 to TRBJ1-2, with a tentative D call TRBD1 (6 bases). Germline CDR1 and CDR2: ENHRY and SYGVKD. There are 17 residues in the CDR3. Trimming cost V 4 bases and J 1 base, with 19 bases left between them. CDR3 nucleotide sequence: TGTGCCATCAGTGCCGTCGGGACACTAGGTATTAACTATGGCTACACCTTC. This translates into CAISAVGTLGINYGYTF.

V and J are TRBV12-3 or TRBV12-4 and TRBJ2-2, with a weak D call TRBD2 (6 bases). The CDR3 has 17 residues. Trimming shortened V by 6 bases and J by 4 bases, and 21 bases separated the two germline ends. In DNA, the CDR3 is TGTGCCAGCAGCCTCGGAGGGTATGGTCGTGGCACCGGGGAGCTGTTTTTT. Its translation is CASSLGGYGRGTGELFF.

The V and J genes are TRBV7-2 and TRBJ2-2; 7 nucleotides line up with TRBD2. The V and J ends lost 5 bases and 5 bases, in that order; junction bases with no gene match: 8. Germline V gives CDR1 SGHTA, CDR2 FQGNSA. The CDR3 loop spans 15 amino acids. CDR3 DNA: TGTGCCAGCAGCCCTCAGACTAGCAGGACCGGGGAGCTGTTTTTT. Its translation: CASSPQTSRTGELFF.

This clonotype was seen a handful of times. This chain joins TRBV29-1 and TRBJ1-1, with D possibly TRBD1 on 5 matching bases. CDR1 is SQVTM, CDR2 ANQGSEA, per germline. The CDR3 runs to 13 residues. Deletions cut 6 bases from V and 1 base from J, with 12 bases between. CDR3: CSVNSGRNTEAFF. For the CDR3, the DNA is TGCAGCGTGAACTCAGGGAGGAACACTGAAGCTTTCTTT.

The genes are TRBV7-2 and TRBJ2-5, with 7 bases fitting TRBD1. CDR1 SGHTA and CDR2 FQGNSA come from the germline V gene. The CDR3 has 15 amino acids. The J segment lost 5 bases and the V segment lost 5 bases, leaving 11 bases of the junction unmatched. In DNA, the CDR3 is TGTGCCAGCAGCCTTAGACAGGGCCAGGGGGAGACCCAGTACTTC. Translation gives CASSLRQGQGETQYF. The variable domain in full, with the rest retrieved from reference TRBV7-2 and TRBJ2-5, is GAGVSQSPSNKVTEKGKDVELRCDPISGHTALYWYRQSLGQGLEFLIYFQGNSAPDKSGLPSDRFSAERTGGSVSTLTIQRTQQEDSAVYLCASSLRQGQGETQYFGPGTRLLVL.